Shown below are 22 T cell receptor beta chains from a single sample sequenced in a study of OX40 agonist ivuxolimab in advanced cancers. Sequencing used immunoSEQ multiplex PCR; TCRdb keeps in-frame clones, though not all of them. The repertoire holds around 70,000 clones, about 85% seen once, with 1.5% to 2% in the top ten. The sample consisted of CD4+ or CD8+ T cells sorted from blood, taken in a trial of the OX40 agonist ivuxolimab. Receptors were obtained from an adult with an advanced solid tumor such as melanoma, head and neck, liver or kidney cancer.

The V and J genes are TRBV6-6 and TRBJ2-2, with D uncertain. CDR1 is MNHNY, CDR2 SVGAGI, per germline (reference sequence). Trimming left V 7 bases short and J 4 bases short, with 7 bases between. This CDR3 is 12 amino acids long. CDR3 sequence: CASTGSTGELFF. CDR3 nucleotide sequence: TGTGCCAGCACTGGCTCCACCGGGGAGCTGTTTTTT.

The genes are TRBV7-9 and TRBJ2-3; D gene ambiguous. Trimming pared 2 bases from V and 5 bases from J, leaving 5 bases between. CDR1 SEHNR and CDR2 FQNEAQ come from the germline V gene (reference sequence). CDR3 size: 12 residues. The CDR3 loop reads CASSLSLDTQYF. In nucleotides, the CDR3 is TGTGCCAGCAGCTTAAGTCTAGATACGCAGTATTTT. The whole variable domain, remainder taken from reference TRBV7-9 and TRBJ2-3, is DTGVSQNPRHKITKRGQNVTFRCDPISEHNRLYWYRQTLGQGPEFLTYFQNEAQLEKSRLLSDRFSAERPKGSFSTLEIQRTEQGDSAMYLCASSLSLDTQYFGPGTRLTVL.

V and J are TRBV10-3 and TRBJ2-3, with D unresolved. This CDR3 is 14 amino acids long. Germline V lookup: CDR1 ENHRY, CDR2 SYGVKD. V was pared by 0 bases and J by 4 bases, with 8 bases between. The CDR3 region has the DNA TGTGCCATCAGTGAGTCCCCTAGGTCAGATACGCAGTATTTT. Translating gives CAISESPRSDTQYF.

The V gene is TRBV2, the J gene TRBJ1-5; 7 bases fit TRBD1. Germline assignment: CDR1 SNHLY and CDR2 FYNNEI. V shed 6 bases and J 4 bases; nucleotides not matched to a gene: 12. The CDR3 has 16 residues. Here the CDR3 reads CASRAGDRAGNQPQHF. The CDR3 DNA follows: TGTGCCAGCAGGGCAGGTGACAGGGCGGGGAATCAGCCCCAGCATTTT.

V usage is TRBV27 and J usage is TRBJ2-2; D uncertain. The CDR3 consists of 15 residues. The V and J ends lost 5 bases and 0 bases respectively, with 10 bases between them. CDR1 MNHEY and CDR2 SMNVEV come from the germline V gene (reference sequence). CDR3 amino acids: CASSPPGANTGELFF. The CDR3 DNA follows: TGTGCCAGCAGTCCCCCGGGCGCGAACACCGGGGAGCTGTTTTTT.

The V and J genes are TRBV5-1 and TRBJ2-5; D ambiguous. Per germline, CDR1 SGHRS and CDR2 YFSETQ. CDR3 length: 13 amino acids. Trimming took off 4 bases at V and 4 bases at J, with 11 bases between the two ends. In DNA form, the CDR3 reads TGCGCCAGCAGCCAGACACCTGTAGAGACCCAGTACTTC. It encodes CASSQTPVETQYF.

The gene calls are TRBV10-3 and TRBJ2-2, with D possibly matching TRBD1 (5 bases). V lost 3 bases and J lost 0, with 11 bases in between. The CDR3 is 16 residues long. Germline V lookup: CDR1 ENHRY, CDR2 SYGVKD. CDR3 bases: TGTGCCATCAGTGAAACACGGACAACGAACACCGGGGAGCTGTTTTTT. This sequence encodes CAISETRTTNTGELFF.

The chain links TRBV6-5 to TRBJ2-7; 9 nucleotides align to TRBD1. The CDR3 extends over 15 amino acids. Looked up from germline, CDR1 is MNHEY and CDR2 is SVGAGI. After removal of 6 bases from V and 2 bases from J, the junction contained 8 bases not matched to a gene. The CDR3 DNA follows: TGTGCCAGCAGGTACCGGGACAGGGCTACCTACGAGCAGTACTTC. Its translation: CASRYRDRATYEQYF.

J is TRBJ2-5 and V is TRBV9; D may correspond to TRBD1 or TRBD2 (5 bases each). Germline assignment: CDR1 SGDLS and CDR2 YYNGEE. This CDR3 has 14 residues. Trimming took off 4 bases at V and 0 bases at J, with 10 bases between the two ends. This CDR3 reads CASSTRDHQETQYF. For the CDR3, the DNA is TGTGCCAGCAGCACCCGGGACCACCAAGAGACCCAGTACTTC.

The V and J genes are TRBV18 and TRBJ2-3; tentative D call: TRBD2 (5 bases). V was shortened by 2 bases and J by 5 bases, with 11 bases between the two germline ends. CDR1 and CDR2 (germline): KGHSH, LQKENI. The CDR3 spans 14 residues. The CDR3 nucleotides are TGTGCCAGCTCACCAATCGGGGTGAAAGATACGCAGTATTTT. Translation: CASSPIGVKDTQYF. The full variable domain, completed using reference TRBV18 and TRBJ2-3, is NAGVMQNPRHLVRRRGQEARLRCSPMKGHSHVYWYRQLPEEGLKFMVYLQKENIIDESGMPKERFSAEFPKEGPSILRIQQVVRGDSAAYFCASSPIGVKDTQYFGPGTRLTVL.

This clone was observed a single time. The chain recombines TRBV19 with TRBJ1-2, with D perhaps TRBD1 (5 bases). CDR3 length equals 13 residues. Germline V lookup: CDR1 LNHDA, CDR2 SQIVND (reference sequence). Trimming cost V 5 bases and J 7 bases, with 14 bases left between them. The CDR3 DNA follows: TGTGCCAGTAGTCCCCGGGACTCCGGTGGCTACACCTTC. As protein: CASSPRDSGGYTF.

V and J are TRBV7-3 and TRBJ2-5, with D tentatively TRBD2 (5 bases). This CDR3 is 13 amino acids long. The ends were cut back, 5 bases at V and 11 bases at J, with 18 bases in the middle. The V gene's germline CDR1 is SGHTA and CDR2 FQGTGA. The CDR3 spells CASSRMPAGEQYF. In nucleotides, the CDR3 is TGTGCCAGCAGCAGAATGCCCGCCGGGGAGCAGTACTTC.

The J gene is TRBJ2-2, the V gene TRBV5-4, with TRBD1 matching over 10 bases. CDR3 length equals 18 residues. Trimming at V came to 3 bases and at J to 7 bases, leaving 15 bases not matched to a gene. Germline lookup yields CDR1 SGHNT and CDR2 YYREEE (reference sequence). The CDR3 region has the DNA TGTGCCAGCAGCTCGCGGACAGGGGGGGGAGGACGAGTCGGGGAGCTGTTTTTT. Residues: CASSSRTGGGGRVGELFF. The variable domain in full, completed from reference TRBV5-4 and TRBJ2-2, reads ETGVTQSPTHLIKTRGQQVTLRCSSQSGHNTVSWYQQALGQGPQFIFQYYREEENGRGNFPPRFSGLQFPNYSSELNVNALELDDSALYLCASSSRTGGGGRVGELFFGEGSRLTVL.

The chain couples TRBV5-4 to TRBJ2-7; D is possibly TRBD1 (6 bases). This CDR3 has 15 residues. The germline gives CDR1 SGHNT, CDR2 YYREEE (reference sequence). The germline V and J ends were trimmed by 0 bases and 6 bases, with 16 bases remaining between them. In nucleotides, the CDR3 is TGTGCCAGCAGCTTGGCCATGCAGGGGCCTGGCGAGCAGTACTTC. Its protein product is CASSLAMQGPGEQYF.

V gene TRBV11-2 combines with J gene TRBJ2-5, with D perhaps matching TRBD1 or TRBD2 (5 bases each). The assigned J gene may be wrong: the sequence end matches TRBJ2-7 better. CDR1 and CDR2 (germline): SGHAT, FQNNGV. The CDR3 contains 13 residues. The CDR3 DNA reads TGTGCCAGCAGCTTAGGCCGGGGCGGCGAGCAGTACTTC. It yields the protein CASSLGRGGEQYF.

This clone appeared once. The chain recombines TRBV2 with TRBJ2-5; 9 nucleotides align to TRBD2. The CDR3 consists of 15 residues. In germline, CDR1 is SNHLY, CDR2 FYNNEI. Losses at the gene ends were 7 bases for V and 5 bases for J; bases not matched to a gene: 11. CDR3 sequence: CASTLYGGRGETQYF. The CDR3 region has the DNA TGTGCCAGCACATTATACGGCGGGAGGGGGGAGACCCAGTACTTC.

The CDR3 sequence: CASSPGADTQYF. The CDR3 DNA sequence: TGTGCCAGCAGCCCGGGGGCAGATACGCAGTATTTT. The chain carries TRBV7-2 and TRBJ2-3, with D possibly matching TRBD2 (6 bases). Deletions cut 5 bases from V and 4 bases from J, with 7 bases between. Germline V gene data show CDR1 as SGHTA and CDR2 as FQGNSA. The CDR3 runs to 12 residues.

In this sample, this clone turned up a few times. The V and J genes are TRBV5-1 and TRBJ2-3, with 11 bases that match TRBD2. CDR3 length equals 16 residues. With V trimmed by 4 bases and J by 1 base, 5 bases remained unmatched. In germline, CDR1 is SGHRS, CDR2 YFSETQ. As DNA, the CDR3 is TGCGCCAGCAGCCAAAATAGCGGGGGGGGCACAGATACGCAGTATTTT. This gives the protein CASSQNSGGGTDTQYF.

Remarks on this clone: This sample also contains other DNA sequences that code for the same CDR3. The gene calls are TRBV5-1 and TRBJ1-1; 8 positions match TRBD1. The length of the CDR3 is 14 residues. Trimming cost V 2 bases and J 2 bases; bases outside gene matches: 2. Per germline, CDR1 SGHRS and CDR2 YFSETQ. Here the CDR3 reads CASSFGQGNTEAFF. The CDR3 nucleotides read TGCGCCAGCAGCTTCGGACAGGGCAACACTGAAGCTTTCTTT.

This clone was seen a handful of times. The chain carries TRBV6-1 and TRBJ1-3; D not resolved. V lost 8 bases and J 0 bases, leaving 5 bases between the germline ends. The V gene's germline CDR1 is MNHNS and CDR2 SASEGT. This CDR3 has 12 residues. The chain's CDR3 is CASLSSGNTIYF. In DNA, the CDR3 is TGTGCCAGCTTGAGCTCTGGAAACACCATATATTTT.

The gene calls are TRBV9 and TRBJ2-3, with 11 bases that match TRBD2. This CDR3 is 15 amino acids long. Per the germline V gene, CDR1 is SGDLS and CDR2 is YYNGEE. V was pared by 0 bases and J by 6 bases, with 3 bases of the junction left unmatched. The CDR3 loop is CASSVASGGMDTQYF. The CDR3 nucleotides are TGTGCCAGCAGCGTAGCTAGCGGGGGGATGGATACGCAGTATTTT.

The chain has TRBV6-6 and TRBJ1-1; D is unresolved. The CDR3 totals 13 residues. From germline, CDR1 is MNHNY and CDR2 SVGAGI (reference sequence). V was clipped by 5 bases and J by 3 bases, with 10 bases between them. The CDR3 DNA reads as TGTGCCAGCAGTCCGCGGGTGGACACTGAAGCTTTCTTT. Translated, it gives CASSPRVDTEAFF.